Listed below are T cell receptor beta chains from one sample, sequenced in a study of cytomegalovirus exposure and HLA in healthy donors. Assay: immunoSEQ multiplex PCR; the TCRdb copy retains only in-frame clones and omits some. There are fewer than 250,000 clones in the sample; 87% occur only once, and 1.3% lies in the top ten. Input material: PBMCs. The source of these receptors is a man aged 30-40 years in good health and CMV-seronegative. Each CDR3 is given with its conserved first and last residue. A D gene is named only where the DNA matches it firmly. Clone size, where shown, is once, few, many, or a class for clones that have expanded.

abundance	d_gene	j_gene	v_gene	CDR3nt	CDR3aa
.	TRBD1	TRBJ1-2	TRBV5-1	TGCGCCAGCAGCTCCGGGACAGGGGATTTAGGGCATGGCTACACCTTC	CASSSGTGDLGHGYTF
.	TRBD2	TRBJ2-5	TRBV19	TGTGCCAGTAGTAGTCTAGCGGACGGGGAGACCCAGTACTTC	CASSSLADGETQYF
.	TRBD2	TRBJ2-1	TRBV6-1	TGTGCCACGGAAAGCGGGAGGGACTACAATGAGCAGTTCTTC	CATESGRDYNEQFF
.	.	TRBJ2-7	TRBV27	TGTGCCAGCAAGCTTGGCAGGGGTTGGGAAGAGCAGTACTTC	CASKLGRGWEEQYF
.	.	TRBJ2-3	TRBV19	TGTGCCAGTAGGTTGCAGGGGATCCGAACAGATACGCAGTATTTT	CASRLQGIRTDTQYF
.	.	TRBJ2-1	TRBV27	TGTGCCAGCTCCGGAGTACCTTCTTACAATGAGCAGTTCTTC	CASSGVPSYNEQFF
.	TRBD1	TRBJ2-1	TRBV11-1	TGTGCCAGCAGCCGCTTCAGGGGGCTCAATGAGCAGTTCTTC	CASSRFRGLNEQFF
.	.	TRBJ2-1	TRBV7-8	TGTGCCAGCAGTATGCTAGGACAGACCAATGAGCAGTTCTTC	CASSMLGQTNEQFF
.	TRBD2	TRBJ2-2	TRBV13	TGTGCCAGCAGCTTCGGGACTAGCGGGACAAACACCGGGGAGCTGTTTTTT	CASSFGTSGTNTGELFF
once	TRBD1	TRBJ1-1	TRBV9	TGTGCCAGCAGCGTAGAGGGACAGGGATACACTGAAGCTTTCTTT	CASSVEGQGYTEAFF
.	TRBD2	TRBJ2-1	TRBV4-1	TGCGCCAGCAGCCCCCGGACTAGCGGGGAATACAATGAGCAGTTCTTC	CASSPRTSGEYNEQFF
.	TRBD1	TRBJ1-2	TRBV7-8	TGTGCCGGCAGCGAACTTTTGGTCAGGGGGCCGGGTGGCTACACCTTC	CAGSELLVRGPGGYTF
once	TRBD1	TRBJ1-2	TRBV6-5	TGTGCCAGCAGGTCGGACAGGGCGGGGGGCTACACCTTC	CASRSDRAGGYTF
once	.	TRBJ1-3	TRBV7-4	TGTGCCAGCAGAAAGAGGAGACTCTCTGGAAACACCATATATTTT	CASRKRRLSGNTIYF
.	.	TRBJ1-6	TRBV19	TGTGCCAGTGGGGAGAATTCACCCCTCCACTTT	CASGENSPLHF
.	.	TRBJ1-5	TRBV5-6	TGTGCCAGCAGCTCGGGGGGGGATCAGCCCCAGCATTTT	CASSSGGDQPQHF
.	TRBD2	TRBJ2-3	TRBV10-1	TGCGCCAGCAGTGAGTCGACTCTAGCGGGAATGGCAGATACGCAGTATTTT	CASSESTLAGMADTQYF
.	.	TRBJ1-1	TRBV5-1	TGCGCCAGCAGCTTTACCCAGGGTAGGGACACTGAAGCTTTCTTT	CASSFTQGRDTEAFF
once	.	TRBJ2-5	TRBV19	TGTGCCAGTAGTATATATAAGAATGGGCAGGGGATGTGTGAGACCCAGTACTTC	CASSIYKNGQGMCETQYF
.	.	TRBJ2-5	TRBV27	TGTGCCAGCAGTGAGAGACATATACAAGAGACCCAGTACTTC	CASSERHIQETQYF
.	TRBD1	TRBJ1-1	TRBV2	TGTGCCAGCAGTGAAGGGCTCGGGACAGGGGGCACTGAAGCTTTCTTT	CASSEGLGTGGTEAFF
few	TRBD2	TRBJ2-7	TRBV28	TGTGCCAGCAGTTCCTTAGCGGGAGATTTGTCCTACGAGCAGTACTTC	CASSSLAGDLSYEQYF
.	.	TRBJ2-7	TRBV7-8	TGTGCCAGCAGCTCCAGACTTATTACACCCTACGAGCAGTACTTC	CASSSRLITPYEQYF
.	.	TRBJ2-2	TRBV9	TGTGCCAGCAGCGTGGCCCCTGTACGGGTGGGCGGGGAGCTGTTTTTT	CASSVAPVRVGGELFF
once	.	TRBJ1-1	TRBV7-2	TGTGCCAGCAGCTTAGCATCGCAGGTCGAGGCTTTCTTT	CASSLASQVEAFF
.	.	TRBJ1-4	TRBV2	TGTGCCAGCAGTGAGGGGGCAGTAACTAATGAAAAACTGTTTTTT	CASSEGAVTNEKLFF
.	.	TRBJ1-1	TRBV18	TGTGCCAGCTCACCGATTGACACCAACACTGAAGCTTTCTTT	CASSPIDTNTEAFF
.	TRBD1	TRBJ2-6	TRBV2	TGTGCCAGCAGGCTACCCCGGGACAGGGGACTCTCTGGGGCCAACGTCCTGACTTTC	CASRLPRDRGLSGANVLTF
once	.	TRBJ2-5	TRBV27	TGTGCCAGCAGCCTTGACGGGTGGGAGACCCAGTACTTC	CASSLDGWETQYF
.	.	TRBJ2-1	TRBV28	TGTGCCAGCATAAATTCCTACAATGAGCAGTTCTTC	CASINSYNEQFF
.	TRBD1	TRBJ2-2	TRBV19	TGTGCCAGTAGTCCCCTTCCGGGACAGTCCCCTCCCGACACCGGGGAGCTGTTTTTT	CASSPLPGQSPPDTGELFF
.	.	TRBJ1-2	TRBV2	TGTGCCAGCAGTGAAGCCCCGACTGCCCCATCCTACACCTTC	CASSEAPTAPSYTF
few	.	TRBJ1-1	TRBV7-2	TGTGCCAGCAGCTTAGGGGCGGGGATGAACACTGAAGCTTTCTTT	CASSLGAGMNTEAFF
few	.	TRBJ1-2	TRBV4-2	TGTGCCAGCAGCCAAGAGGCAGTCATCTATGGCTACACCTTC	CASSQEAVIYGYTF
.	.	TRBJ2-3	TRBV9	TGTGCCAGCAGCGTAGAGGGAGTTAGAACAGATACGCAGTATTTT	CASSVEGVRTDTQYF
.	TRBD2	TRBJ2-7	TRBV5-1	TGCGCCAGCAGCTTGGTCGGGGGGGGTGACGAGCAGTACTTC	CASSLVGGGDEQYF
.	.	TRBJ2-5	TRBV6-1	TGTGCCAGCAGTGAAGGAGGCGGCGGGACGGCAAACTGGGAGACCCAGTACTTC	CASSEGGGGTANWETQYF
.	TRBD1	TRBJ2-3	TRBV11-2	TGTGCCAGCAGCCCACAACCGACAGGGTCAGGCACAGATACGCAGTATTTT	CASSPQPTGSGTDTQYF